The 29 T cell receptor beta chains in this list originate from one sample, sequenced in a study of blood T cell repertoires in COVID-19. Clones were sequenced by immunoSEQ multiplex PCR, and TCRdb holds only the in-frame ones, with some missing. The sample contains about 220,000 clones, 60% to 85% of which appear only once. The sequencing input was peripheral blood. These receptors all come from a woman between 65 and 79 years old with acute or convalescent COVID-19.

This clone was seen once. The genes are TRBV9 and TRBJ2-5, with a possible D match to TRBD1 (6 bases). Trimming took 4 bases from V and 5 from J, leaving 18 bases between them. The CDR3 extends over 15 amino acids. CDR1 and CDR2 (germline): SGDLS, YYNGEE. The CDR3 bases are TGTGCCAGCAGCCCTAGTGTGGGGGCTGGGGAGACCCAGTACTTC. This encodes CASSPSVGAGETQYF.

The chain has TRBV2 and TRBJ2-3, with 9 bases lining up with TRBD2. Germline V lookup: CDR1 SNHLY, CDR2 FYNNEI. J gave up 1 base and V 3 bases, and 2 bases lay outside the gene matches. The CDR3 length is 15 residues. CDR3 nucleotide sequence: TGTGCCAGCAGTGAGCGGGAGGGGGGCACAGATACGCAGTATTTT. Translation: CASSEREGGTDTQYF.

The chain recombines TRBV5-1 with TRBJ2-2, with 7 positions matching TRBD2. The V gene end was trimmed by 2 bases and the J gene end by 2 bases; junction bases not matched to a gene: 3. The germline V gene encodes CDR1 SGHRS and CDR2 YFSETQ. CDR3 length: 15 residues. The CDR3 protein is CASSFRDYNTGELFF. The CDR3 DNA is TGCGCCAGCAGCTTCCGGGACTATAACACCGGGGAGCTGTTTTTT. The whole variable domain, filled in from reference TRBV5-1 and TRBJ2-2, reads KAGVTQTPRYLIKTRGQQVTLSCSPISGHRSVSWYQQTPGQGLQFLFEYFSETQRNKGNFPGRFSGRQFSNSRSEMNVSTLELGDSALYLCASSFRDYNTGELFFGEGSRLTVL.

V is TRBV6-5 and J is TRBJ1-4, with TRBD1 as a possible D gene (6 bases). The ends were cut back, 6 bases at V and 4 bases at J, with 15 bases in the middle. This CDR3 spans 15 amino acids. CDR1 and CDR2 from the germline V gene are MNHEY and SVGAGI. The DNA for the CDR3 is TGTGCCAGCAGACAAGATACAGGGCTTAATGAAAAACTGTTTTTT. This codes for CASRQDTGLNEKLFF.

The chain couples TRBV7-2 to TRBJ1-2; D is unclear. V lost 5 bases and J lost 1, with 5 bases in between. This CDR3 region has 12 residues. CDR1 and CDR2 from the germline V gene are SGHTA and FQGNSA. The CDR3 nucleotides read TGTGCCAGCAGCCCCAGTAACTATGGCTACACCTTC. Protein product: CASSPSNYGYTF.

The rearrangement joins TRBV6-5 to TRBJ1-2; D may be TRBD1 (5 bases). The germline V gene encodes CDR1 MNHEY and CDR2 SVGAGI. The CDR3 loop spans 15 amino acids. The V gene lost 7 bases and the J gene lost 1 base, with 16 bases spanning the gap. The CDR3 coding sequence is TGTGCCAGCAACAGGCGGGACGGTATTAACTATGGCTACACCTTC. Its protein product is CASNRRDGINYGYTF.

This rearrangement joins TRBV6-2 or TRBV6-3 to TRBJ2-5; D is uncertain. Germline V gene data show CDR1 as MNHEY and CDR2 as SVGEGT. The ends were cut back, 0 bases at V and 2 bases at J, with 4 bases in the middle. This CDR3 comprises 13 residues. The CDR3 DNA is TGTGCCAGCAGTTACTCACTTCAAGAGACCCAGTACTTC. It yields the protein CASSYSLQETQYF.

This chain links TRBV29-1 with TRBJ2-5; weak D call: TRBD1 (6 bases). Trimming stripped 6 bases from V and 3 bases from J, with 11 bases between. The CDR3 is made up of 12 amino acids. Germline V gives CDR1 SQVTM, CDR2 ANQGSEA. For the CDR3, the DNA is TGCAGCGTCCAGGGGACGGAAGAGACCCAGTACTTC. Translated: CSVQGTEETQYF.

This clone was detected once. The chain combines TRBV6-2 or TRBV6-3 with TRBJ1-5; 7 nucleotides match TRBD1. From germline, CDR1 is MNHEY and CDR2 SVGEGT. The CDR3 loop spans 15 amino acids. V dropped 4 bases and J dropped 4; count of bases not matched to a gene: 7. The CDR3 region has the DNA TGTGCCAGCAGTTGGGGTTCAGGGGGTAATCAGCCCCAGCATTTT. It is translated as CASSWGSGGNQPQHF.

As regards this clone: With a much larger clone just one base away, this may be a read error. The chain combines TRBV12-3 or TRBV12-4 with TRBJ2-2; TRBD2 matches at 7 bases. CDR3 size: 13 residues. The trim removed 6 bases at V and 6 bases at J, leaving 4 bases unmatched. DNA for the CDR3: TGTGCCAGCAGCCGCGGGGGTTCCGGGGAGCTGTTTTTT. This sequence encodes CASSRGGSGELFF.

The CDR3: CASSLGTGSLDEQFF. In DNA, the CDR3 is TGCGCCAGCAGCCTAGGGACAGGGAGCCTCGATGAGCAGTTCTTC. The V call is TRBV5-1, the J call TRBJ2-1, with TRBD1 matching 9 bases. The germline V gene encodes CDR1 SGHRS and CDR2 YFSETQ. The CDR3 totals 15 residues. V lost 4 bases to trimming and J lost 8 bases; unmatched junction nucleotides: 10.

This sequence joins TRBV5-4 and TRBJ1-1; 7 nucleotides match TRBD1. The CDR3 runs to 13 residues. Germline values: CDR1 SGHNT, CDR2 YYREEE (reference sequence). J lost 6 bases, V lost 5 bases, and 7 bases had no gene match. CDR3 in amino acids: CASSSTGAAEAFF. The CDR3 coding sequence is TGTGCCAGCAGTTCCACAGGGGCGGCTGAAGCTTTCTTT.

In nucleotides, the CDR3 is TGTGCCACCACCGACACGGGGAACACCATATATTTT. The encoded protein is CATTDTGNTIYF. The chain joins TRBV24-1 to TRBJ1-3; D gene unclear. CDR3 length equals 12 residues. CDR1 KGHDR and CDR2 SFDVKD come from the germline V gene. Trimming cost V 8 bases and J 7 bases, with 11 bases left between them.

The chain couples TRBV4-1 to TRBJ1-1; weak D call: TRBD1 (6 bases). This CDR3 has 15 amino acids. V gave up 1 base and J gave up 4 bases, with 13 bases separating them. In germline, CDR1 is MGHRA, CDR2 YSYEKL. The CDR3 bases are TGCGCCAGCAGCCAAGGGGGGCGGCCCTCCACTGAAGCTTTCTTT. This gives the protein CASSQGGRPSTEAFF.

The chain recombines TRBV7-2 with TRBJ2-3; tentatively, D is TRBD1 (5 bases). CDR1 SGHTA and CDR2 FQGNSA come from the germline V gene. CDR3 size: 16 residues. The germline V and J ends were trimmed by 5 bases and 2 bases, with 17 bases remaining between them. CDR3 DNA sequence: TGTGCCAGCAGCCACGAAAGGCACAGGCCCACAGATACGCAGTATTTT. This encodes CASSHERHRPTDTQYF.

The gene calls are TRBV18 and TRBJ2-2; 7 bases align to TRBD1. The CDR3 is made up of 14 amino acids. Germline V gives CDR1 KGHSH, CDR2 LQKENI. The V and J ends lost 6 bases and 5 bases, in that order; junction bases with no gene match: 6. The CDR3 region is CASSLQGETGELFF. The CDR3 DNA is TGTGCCAGCTCCCTTCAGGGGGAAACCGGGGAGCTGTTTTTT.

The chain recombines TRBV10-3 with TRBJ2-1; a possible D gene is TRBD1 (6 bases). CDR3 length: 12 residues. Germline CDR1 is ENHRY and CDR2 is SYGVKD. The ends were cut back, 11 bases at V and 6 bases at J, with 14 bases in the middle. For the CDR3, the DNA is TGTGCCGTCCATACAGGGCCCAATGAGCAGTTCTTC. This translates into CAVHTGPNEQFF.

The genes are TRBV15 and TRBJ1-1; D ambiguous. Germline CDR1 is LNHNV and CDR2 is YYDKDF (reference sequence). Trimming removed 0 bases from V and 7 bases from J, with 12 bases in between. The CDR3 has 14 residues. CDR3 in amino acids: CATSRDRTELEAFF. For the CDR3, the DNA is TGTGCCACCAGCAGAGATAGAACAGAGCTTGAAGCTTTCTTT.

The chain has TRBV15 and TRBJ2-1; TRBD2 matches 8 bases. V gave up 0 bases and J gave up 4 bases; unmatched junction bases: 20. The CDR3 totals 21 residues. CDR1 and CDR2 (germline): LNHNV, YYDKDF (reference sequence). The CDR3 loop reads CATSRDFGAGGPTNPYNEQFF. The CDR3, as DNA: TGTGCCACCAGCAGAGATTTTGGCGCGGGGGGCCCAACCAACCCTTACAATGAGCAGTTCTTC.

Only a few counts were recorded for this clone. V and J are TRBV5-4 and TRBJ1-3, with no clear D. CDR1 is SGHNT, CDR2 YYREEE, per germline (reference sequence). This CDR3 has 15 amino acids. V gave up 0 bases and J gave up 7 bases, with 14 bases separating them. CDR3 sequence reads: CASSLAGNLRNTIYF. The CDR3, as DNA: TGTGCCAGCAGCTTGGCGGGTAACCTTAGGAACACCATATATTTT.

This rearrangement joins TRBV6-5 to TRBJ2-7; a possible D gene is TRBD1 (6 bases). The CDR3 runs to 14 residues. The V end was cut by 0 bases, the J end by 3 bases, with 9 bases between. CDR1 and CDR2 (germline): MNHEY, SVGAGI. CDR3 nucleotide sequence: TGTGCCAGCAGTTACTCGAACAGGGACTACGAGCAGTACTTC. Translated: CASSYSNRDYEQYF.

The genes are TRBV7-3 and TRBJ2-7; 7 bases agree with TRBD2. After removal of 4 bases from V and 6 bases from J, the junction contained 6 bases not matched to a gene. The CDR3 sequence is 13 residues long. The V gene's germline CDR1 is SGHTA and CDR2 FQGTGA. In DNA form, the CDR3 reads TGTGCCAGCAGCTGGGGGGAGGGAACCGAGCAGTACTTC. This sequence encodes CASSWGEGTEQYF. Supplemented by reference TRBV7-3 and TRBJ2-7, the full variable domain reads GAGVSQTPSNKVTEKGKYVELRCDPISGHTALYWYRQSLGQGPEFLIYFQGTGAADDSGLPNDRFFAVRPEGSVSTLKIQRTERGDSAVYLCASSWGEGTEQYFGPGTRLTVT.

This chain uses TRBV4-2 with TRBJ2-7; D possibly corresponds to TRBD1 (6 bases). The CDR3 is 15 amino acids. V was shortened by 0 bases and J by 5 bases, with 14 bases between the two germline ends. Germline V CDR1 and CDR2: LGHNA, YNFKEQ. Written as DNA, the CDR3 is TGTGCCAGCAGCCAAGATAGGCAGGGGCCCCACGAGCAGTACTTC. Protein: CASSQDRQGPHEQYF.

The rearrangement links TRBV6-5 to TRBJ1-1; D perhaps matches TRBD1 (6 bases). This CDR3 comprises 15 residues. V was shortened by 2 bases and J by 3 bases, with 13 bases between the two germline ends. Germline-derived CDR1 and CDR2 are MNHEY and SVGAGI. The CDR3 spells CASSYLGRGDTEAFF. In DNA, the CDR3 is TGTGCCAGCAGTTACCTGGGGAGGGGGGACACTGAAGCTTTCTTT.

The J gene is TRBJ2-3, the V gene TRBV6-2 or TRBV6-3; TRBD2 might be the D (6 bases). The CDR3 runs 15 residues. V was shortened by 4 bases and J by 5 bases, with 16 bases between the two germline ends. In germline, CDR1 is MNHEY, CDR2 SVGEGT. CDR3 amino acids: CASSFIRGGLDTQYF. CDR3 nucleotides: TGTGCCAGCAGTTTTATTCGGGGAGGATTAGATACGCAGTATTTT.

V and J are TRBV27 and TRBJ2-2, with D possibly TRBD2 on 6 matching bases. V was trimmed by 8 bases and J by 4 bases, leaving 17 bases between them. Looked up from germline, CDR1 is MNHEY and CDR2 is SMNVEV (reference sequence). The CDR3 runs to 15 residues. Here the CDR3 DNA reads TGTGCCAGCTCGTATGGAGGGGTCCTCACCGGGGAGCTGTTTTTT. This translates into CASSYGGVLTGELFF.

This clone was counted between two and nine times. V usage is TRBV2 and J usage is TRBJ2-1; TRBD1 agrees at 8 bases. Germline V gene sequence: CDR1 SNHLY, CDR2 FYNNEI. Unmatched junction bases numbered 9, after V lost 7 bases and J lost 4 bases. The CDR3 sequence is 15 residues long. Here the CDR3 reads CASTDSGGLYNEQFF. The CDR3 nucleotides are TGTGCCAGCACAGATTCAGGGGGCCTGTACAATGAGCAGTTCTTC.

Concerning this clone itself: The same CDR3 arises from other DNA sequences in this sample as well. V and J are TRBV5-1 and TRBJ2-1; 7 bases align to TRBD1. The CDR3 contains 15 residues. The junction had 2 bases not matched to a gene; V was cut back by 0 bases and J by 2 bases. Germline values: CDR1 SGHRS, CDR2 YFSETQ. CDR3 sequence: CASSLGDSTYNEQFF. CDR3 nucleotides: TGCGCCAGCAGCTTGGGGGACAGCACCTACAATGAGCAGTTCTTC.

The rearrangement links TRBV5-1 to TRBJ1-4; D perhaps matches TRBD1 (6 bases). The CDR3 is 15 amino acids. The germline CDR1 and CDR2 sequences are SGHRS and YFSETQ. V lost 4 bases, J lost 8 bases, and 18 bases lay in between. The CDR3 loop reads CASSQNRVEGEKLFF. For the CDR3, the DNA is TGCGCCAGCAGCCAGAACAGGGTCGAGGGAGAAAAACTGTTTTTT.